Presented here are 7 T cell receptor beta chains from one specimen sequenced in a study of T cells in Graves' hyperthyroidism and ophthalmopathy. What was amplified from RNA transcripts were TCR beta CDR3 regions. The study used the HTBI primer set for a first-round RT-PCR of the TCR CDR3. TCRdb reprocessed the multiplex PCR reads with MiXCR, giving one entry per CDR3 protein. The table has about 660,000 distinct CDR3 sequences, 45% seen once; the top ten hold about 7.7%. The specimen sequenced was peripheral blood or thyroid tissue (not recorded which). All receptors derive from an adult man with Graves' disease, either hyperthyroidism or ophthalmopathy (not recorded which).

Many counts were recorded for this clonotype. The V call is TRBV11-1, the J call TRBJ2-7, with D perhaps TRBD2 (5 bases). The V gene's germline CDR1 is SGHAT and CDR2 FQDESV (reference sequence). CDR3 length equals 14 residues. The ends were cut back, 8 bases at V and 0 bases at J, with 14 bases in the middle. This chain's CDR3 is CASSRSGRSYEQYF. CDR3 sequence (DNA): TGTGCCAGCTCACGGAGCGGCCGCTCCTACGAGCAGTACTTC.

V and J are TRBV2 and TRBJ2-7; perhaps TRBD2 as D (5 bases). This CDR3 spans 15 amino acids. Trimming stripped 2 bases from V and 0 bases from J, with 11 bases between. CDR1 and CDR2 from the germline V gene are SNHLY and FYNNEI. As DNA, the CDR3 is TGTGCCAGCAGTGAATGGGGAGCGAGCTCCTACGAGCAGTACTTC. It codes for CASSEWGASSYEQYF. The variable domain in full, with the rest retrieved from reference TRBV2 and TRBJ2-7, is EPEVTQTPSHQVTQMGQEVILRCVPISNHLYFYWYRQILGQKVEFLVSFYNNEISEKSEIFDDQFSVERPDGSNFTLKIRSTKLEDSAMYFCASSEWGASSYEQYFGPGTRLTVT.

The chain couples TRBV11-2 to TRBJ2-7; 8 nucleotides agree with TRBD2. Near its end, the DNA agrees better with TRBJ2-5, so the J call may be wrong. The germline V gene encodes CDR1 SGHAT and CDR2 FQNNGV. This CDR3 is built from 14 residues. The CDR3 DNA is TGTGCCAGCTTCCGGGGGGGGGTCCGGGAGACCCAGTACTTC. Translating it yields CASFRGGVRETQYF.

This clonotype was found many times. V is TRBV29-1 and J is TRBJ1-2; a weak D match, TRBD1 (5 bases). The CDR3 sequence is 15 residues long. V lost 3 bases, J lost 2 bases, and 16 bases lay in between. The V gene's germline CDR1 is SQVTM and CDR2 ANQGSEA. CDR3 nucleotide sequence: TGCAGCGTTGACCCCTCAGGGACCCTGAACTATGGCTACACCTTC. It codes for CSVDPSGTLNYGYTF.

The V call is TRBV2, the J call TRBJ2-6, with 8 bases identical to TRBD1. After removal of 4 bases from V and 0 bases from J, the junction contained 8 bases not matched to a gene. The CDR3 length is 18 residues. Germline lookup yields CDR1 SNHLY and CDR2 FYNNEI. Here the CDR3 reads CASSVRTGRASGANVLTF. Here the CDR3 DNA reads TGTGCCAGCAGTGTCAGGACAGGGCGGGCCTCTGGGGCCAACGTCCTGACTTTC. Full variable domain (outside the CDR3, taken from reference TRBV2 and TRBJ2-6): EPEVTQTPSHQVTQMGQEVILRCVPISNHLYFYWYRQILGQKVEFLVSFYNNEISEKSEIFDDQFSVERPDGSNFTLKIRSTKLEDSAMYFCASSVRTGRASGANVLTFGAGSRLTVL.

This clonotype occurred many times. The rearrangement uses TRBV29-1 and TRBJ1-4; the match to TRBD1 covers 10 bases. The CDR3 is 13 amino acids. Germline assignment: CDR1 SQVTM and CDR2 ANQGSEA. With 6 bases clipped from V and 7 bases from J, the junction kept 5 bases outside the gene matches. The CDR3 is CSVWTGGSEKLFF. The DNA of the CDR3 is TGCAGCGTCTGGACAGGGGGGAGTGAAAAACTGTTTTTT.

The chain combines TRBV29-1 with TRBJ2-5; 9 nucleotides agree with TRBD2. Germline V lookup: CDR1 SQVTM, CDR2 ANQGSEA. Losses at the gene ends were 6 bases for V and 4 bases for J; bases not matched to a gene: 3. The CDR3 has 12 residues. CDR3 residues: CSVTTSGETQYF. The CDR3 region has the DNA TGCAGCGTCACGACTAGCGGAGAGACCCAGTACTTC.